This record concerns one T cell receptor (beta chain) sequence. The data were produced by immunoSEQ multiplex PCR, yet TCRdb's version contains in-frame clones alone and is incomplete. The top ten hold roughly 0.38% of the sample, which has roughly 250,000 clones, around 87% seen once. The data were taken from a study of cytomegalovirus exposure and HLA in healthy donors. V shed 3 bases and J shed 0 bases, with 9 bases lying between them. Germline V gene data show CDR1 as MNHNS and CDR2 as SASEGT. The CDR3 totals 15 residues. The chain uses TRBV6-1 and TRBJ1-3; D may be TRBD1 (5 bases). Sequencing was performed on PBMCs. This sequence was found in a woman between 18 and 30 years old in good health and CMV-seronegative. CDR3 nucleotides: TGTGCCAGCAGTGACGGACAACTCTCTGGAAACACCATATATTTT. Translating it yields CASSDGQLSGNTIYF.